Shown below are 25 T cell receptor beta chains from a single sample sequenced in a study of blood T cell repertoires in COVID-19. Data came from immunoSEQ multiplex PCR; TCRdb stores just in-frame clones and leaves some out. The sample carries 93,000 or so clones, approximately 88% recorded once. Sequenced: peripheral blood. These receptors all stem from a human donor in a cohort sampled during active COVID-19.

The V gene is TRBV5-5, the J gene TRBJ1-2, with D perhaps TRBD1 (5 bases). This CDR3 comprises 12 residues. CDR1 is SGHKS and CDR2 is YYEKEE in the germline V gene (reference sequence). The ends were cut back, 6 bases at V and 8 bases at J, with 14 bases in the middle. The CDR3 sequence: CASTSRGSGYTF. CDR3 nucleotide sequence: TGTGCCAGCACCTCCCGGGGGAGCGGCTACACCTTC.

This CDR3 is CASSAGTGANVLTF. CDR3 in DNA: TGTGCCAGCAGTGCGGGGACTGGGGCCAACGTCCTGACTTTC. This chain uses TRBV2 with TRBJ2-6; maybe TRBD2 (5 bases). The CDR3 loop spans 14 amino acids. Per the germline V gene, CDR1 is SNHLY and CDR2 is FYNNEI. The V end was cut by 4 bases, the J end by 2 bases, with 6 bases between.

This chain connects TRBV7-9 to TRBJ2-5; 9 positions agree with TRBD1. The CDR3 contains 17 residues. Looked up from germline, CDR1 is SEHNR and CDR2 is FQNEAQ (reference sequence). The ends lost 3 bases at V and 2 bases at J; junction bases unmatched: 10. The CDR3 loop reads CASSLHYPGTGQETQYF. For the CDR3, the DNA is TGTGCCAGCAGCTTGCATTATCCTGGGACAGGGCAAGAGACCCAGTACTTC.

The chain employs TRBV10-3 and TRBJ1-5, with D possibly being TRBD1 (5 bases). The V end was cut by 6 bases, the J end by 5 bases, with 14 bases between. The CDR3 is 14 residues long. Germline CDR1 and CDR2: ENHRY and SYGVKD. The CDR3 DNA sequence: TGTGCCATCAGCTCGACAGCGTCGGATCAGCCCCAGCATTTT. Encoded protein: CAISSTASDQPQHF.

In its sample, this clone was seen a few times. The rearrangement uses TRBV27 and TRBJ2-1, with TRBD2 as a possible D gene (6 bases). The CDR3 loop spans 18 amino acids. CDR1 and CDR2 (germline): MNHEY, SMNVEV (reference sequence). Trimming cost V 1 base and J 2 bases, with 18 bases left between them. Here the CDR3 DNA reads TGTGCCAGCAGTTTATACTGGGCGGGGCGGCAGACCTACAATGAGCAGTTCTTC. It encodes CASSLYWAGRQTYNEQFF.

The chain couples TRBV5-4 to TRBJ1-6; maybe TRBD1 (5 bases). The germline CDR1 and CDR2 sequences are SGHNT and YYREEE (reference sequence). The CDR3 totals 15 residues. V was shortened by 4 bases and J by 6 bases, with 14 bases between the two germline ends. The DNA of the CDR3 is TGTGCCAGCAGCCCCTCCCAGGGTTCTAATTCACCCCTCCACTTT. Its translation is CASSPSQGSNSPLHF.

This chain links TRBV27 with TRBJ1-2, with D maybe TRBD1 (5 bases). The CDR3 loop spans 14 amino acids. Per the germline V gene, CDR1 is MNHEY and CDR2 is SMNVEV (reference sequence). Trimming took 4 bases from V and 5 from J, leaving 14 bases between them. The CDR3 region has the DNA TGTGCCAGCAGTTCGGGGGTCAGCTTTTATGGCTACACCTTC. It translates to CASSSGVSFYGYTF.

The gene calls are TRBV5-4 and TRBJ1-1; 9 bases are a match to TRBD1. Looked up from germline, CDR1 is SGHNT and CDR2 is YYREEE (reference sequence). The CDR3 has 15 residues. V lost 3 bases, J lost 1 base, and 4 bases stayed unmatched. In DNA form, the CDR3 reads TGTGCCAGCAGCTCCCCGGGACAGGGGAACACTGAAGCTTTCTTT. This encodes CASSSPGQGNTEAFF.

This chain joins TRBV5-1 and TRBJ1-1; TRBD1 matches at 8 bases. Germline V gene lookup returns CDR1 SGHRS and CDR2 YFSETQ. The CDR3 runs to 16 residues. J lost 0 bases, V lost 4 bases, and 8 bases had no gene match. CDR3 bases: TGCGCCAGCAGCCCGGACAGGGCCCCCATGAACACTGAAGCTTTCTTT. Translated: CASSPDRAPMNTEAFF.

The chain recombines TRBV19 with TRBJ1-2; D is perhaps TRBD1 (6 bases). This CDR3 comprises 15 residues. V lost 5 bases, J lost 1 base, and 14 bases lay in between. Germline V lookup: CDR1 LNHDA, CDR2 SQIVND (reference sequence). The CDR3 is CASSYGDRLNYGYTF. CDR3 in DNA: TGTGCCAGTAGTTATGGCGACAGGCTTAACTATGGCTACACCTTC.

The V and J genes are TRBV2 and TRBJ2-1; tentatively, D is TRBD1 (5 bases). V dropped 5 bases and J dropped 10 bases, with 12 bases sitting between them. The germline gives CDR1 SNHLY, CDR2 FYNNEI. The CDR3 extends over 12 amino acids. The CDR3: CASSSGRTEQFF. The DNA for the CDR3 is TGTGCCAGCAGTAGTGGGCGGACAGAGCAGTTCTTC.

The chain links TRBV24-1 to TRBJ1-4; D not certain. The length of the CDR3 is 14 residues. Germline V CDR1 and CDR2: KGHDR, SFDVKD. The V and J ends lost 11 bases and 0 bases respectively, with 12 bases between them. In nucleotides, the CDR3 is TGTGCCAGCGCCGCCGGTACAACTAATGAAAAACTGTTTTTT. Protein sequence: CASAAGTTNEKLFF.

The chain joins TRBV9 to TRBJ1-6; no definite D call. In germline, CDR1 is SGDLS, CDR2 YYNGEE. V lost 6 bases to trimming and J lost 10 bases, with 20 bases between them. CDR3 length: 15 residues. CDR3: CASTSRPGEESPLHF. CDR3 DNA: TGTGCCAGCACCTCTAGGCCCGGGGAAGAATCACCCCTCCACTTT. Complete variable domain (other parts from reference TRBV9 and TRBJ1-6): DSGVTQTPKHLITATGQRVTLRCSPRSGDLSVYWYQQSLDQGLQFLIQYYNGEERAKGNILERFSAQQFPDLHSELNLSSLELGDSALYFCASTSRPGEESPLHFGNGTRLTVT.

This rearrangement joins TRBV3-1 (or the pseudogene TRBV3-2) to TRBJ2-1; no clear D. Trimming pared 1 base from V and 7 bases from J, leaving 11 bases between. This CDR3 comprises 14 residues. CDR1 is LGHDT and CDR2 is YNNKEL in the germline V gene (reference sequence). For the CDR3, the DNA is TGTGCCAGCAGCCAAGGTAGAACTACTAATGAGCAGTTCTTC. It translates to CASSQGRTTNEQFF.

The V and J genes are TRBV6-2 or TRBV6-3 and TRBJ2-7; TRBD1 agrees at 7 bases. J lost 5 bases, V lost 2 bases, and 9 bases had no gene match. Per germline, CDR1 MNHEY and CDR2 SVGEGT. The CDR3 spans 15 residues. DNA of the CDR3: TGTGCCAGCAGTTACACGACAGGGATCGGCAACGAGCAGTACTTC. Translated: CASSYTTGIGNEQYF.

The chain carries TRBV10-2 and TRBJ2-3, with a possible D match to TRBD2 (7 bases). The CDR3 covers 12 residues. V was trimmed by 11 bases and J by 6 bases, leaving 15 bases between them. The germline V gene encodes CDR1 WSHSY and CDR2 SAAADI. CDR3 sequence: CAAAGASDTQYF. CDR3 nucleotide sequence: TGCGCCGCGGCGGGGGCCTCGGATACGCAGTATTTT.

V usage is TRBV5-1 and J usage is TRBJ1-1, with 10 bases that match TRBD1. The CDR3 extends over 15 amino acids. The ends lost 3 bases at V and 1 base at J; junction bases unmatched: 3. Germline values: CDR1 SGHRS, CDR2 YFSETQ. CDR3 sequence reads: CASSSRQGANTEAFF. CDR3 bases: TGCGCCAGCAGCTCCAGACAGGGGGCGAACACTGAAGCTTTCTTT.

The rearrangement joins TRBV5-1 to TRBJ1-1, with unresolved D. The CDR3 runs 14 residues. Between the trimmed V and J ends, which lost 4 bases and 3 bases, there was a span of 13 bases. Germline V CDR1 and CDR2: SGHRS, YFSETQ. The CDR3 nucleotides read TGCGCCAGCAGCCCTCATACCGGGGACACTGAAGCTTTCTTT. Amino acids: CASSPHTGDTEAFF.

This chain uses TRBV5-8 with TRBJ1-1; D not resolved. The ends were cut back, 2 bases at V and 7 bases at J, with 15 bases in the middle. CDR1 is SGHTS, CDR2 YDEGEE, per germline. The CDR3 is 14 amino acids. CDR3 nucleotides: TGTGCCAGCAGCTTTCAAGGAGGGATGGATGAAGCTTTCTTT. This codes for CASSFQGGMDEAFF.

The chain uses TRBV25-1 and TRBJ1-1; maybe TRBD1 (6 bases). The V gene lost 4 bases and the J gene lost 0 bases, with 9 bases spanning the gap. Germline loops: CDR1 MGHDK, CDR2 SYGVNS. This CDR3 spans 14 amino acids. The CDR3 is CASSGTVMNTEAFF. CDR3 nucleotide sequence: TGTGCCAGCAGTGGGACAGTTATGAACACTGAAGCTTTCTTT.

DNA of the CDR3: TGCGCCAGCAGCCAACCCGACAGGGTAGATCAGCCCCAGCATTTT. Translating gives CASSQPDRVDQPQHF. This sequence joins TRBV4-1 and TRBJ1-5; 7 bases are a match to TRBD1. The V and J ends lost 2 bases and 5 bases, in that order; junction bases with no gene match: 6. This CDR3 contains 15 residues. Germline V gene data show CDR1 as MGHRA and CDR2 as YSYEKL.

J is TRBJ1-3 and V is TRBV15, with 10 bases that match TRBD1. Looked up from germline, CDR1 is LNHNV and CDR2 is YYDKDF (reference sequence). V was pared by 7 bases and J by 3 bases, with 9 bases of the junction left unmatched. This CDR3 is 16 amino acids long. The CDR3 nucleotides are TGTGCCACCAATCCGGGACAGGGGAGAAGTGGAAACACCATATATTTT. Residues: CATNPGQGRSGNTIYF.

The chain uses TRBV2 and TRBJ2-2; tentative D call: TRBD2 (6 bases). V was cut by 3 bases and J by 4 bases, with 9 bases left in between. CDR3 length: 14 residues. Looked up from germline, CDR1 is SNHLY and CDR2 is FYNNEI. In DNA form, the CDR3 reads TGTGCCAGCAGTGAGGCCGGGGGCACCGGGGAGCTGTTTTTT. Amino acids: CASSEAGGTGELFF.

The CDR3 bases are TGTGCCAGCAGCTTAATATTCGATTCACCCCTCCACTTT. Amino acids: CASSLIFDSPLHF. The rearrangement uses TRBV7-3 and TRBJ1-6; unclear D gene. Germline values: CDR1 SGHTA, CDR2 FQGTGA. This CDR3 contains 13 residues. V lost 1 base, J lost 8 bases, and 6 bases lay in between.

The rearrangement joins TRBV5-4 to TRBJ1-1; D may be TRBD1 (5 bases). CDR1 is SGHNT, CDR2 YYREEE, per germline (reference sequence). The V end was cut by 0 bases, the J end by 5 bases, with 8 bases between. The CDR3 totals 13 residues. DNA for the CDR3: TGTGCCAGCAGCTTGGCAGGGCGAACTGAAGCTTTCTTT. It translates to CASSLAGRTEAFF. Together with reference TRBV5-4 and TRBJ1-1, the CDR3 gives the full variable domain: ETGVTQSPTHLIKTRGQQVTLRCSSQSGHNTVSWYQQALGQGPQFIFQYYREEENGRGNFPPRFSGLQFPNYSSELNVNALELDDSALYLCASSLAGRTEAFFGQGTRLTVV.